This record covers a single T cell receptor beta chain. Germline-derived CDR1 and CDR2 are SNHLY and FYNNEI. The V gene end was trimmed by 7 bases and the J gene end by 2 bases; junction bases not matched to a gene: 4. This CDR3 spans 13 amino acids. The data originate from a study of blood T cell repertoires in COVID-19. Study as a whole: Spain, Italy and the United States supplied samples that represented acute and convalescent COVID-19. PBMCs, B-cell-depleted T cells, or T cells provided the cDNA or gDNA that made up the material.

As processed by the authors: Nucleated cell counts were estimated from reference gene primer amplification. Only in-frame clones appear in the TCRdb table, and some are missing; sequencing was by immunoSEQ multiplex PCR. Clonal size and the V and J genes are those of that table, whereas D and trimming came from the DNA. Of hundreds of thousands of clones listed, 70% to 90% were seen once; the top ten hold over 2.5%. Sequenced: peripheral blood. This chain joins TRBV2 and TRBJ2-5; 7 bases map to TRBD1. The origin of this receptor is a human donor in a cohort sampled during active COVID-19. The CDR3 protein is CASTTGRQETQYF. The CDR3 DNA reads as TGTGCCAGCACGACAGGGCGTCAAGAGACCCAGTACTTC.